Following are 22 T cell receptor beta chains from one sample sequenced in a study of beta chain features in type 1 diabetes. Reverse transcription of all isolated RNA meant that expressed TCRB transcripts were sequenced. TCRdb's copy holds only in-frame clones and misses some; the assay was immunoSEQ multiplex PCR. This sample has around 500,000 clones, with about an eighth found just once. The sample comprised naive CD4+ T cells from blood. The receptor source for this set is a woman aged 18-35 years in good health.

The V and J genes are TRBV7-2 and TRBJ2-3; perhaps TRBD1 as D (6 bases). Trimming took 3 bases from V and 4 from J, leaving 17 bases between them. The CDR3 extends over 16 amino acids. CDR1 and CDR2 (germline): SGHTA, FQGNSA. CDR3: CASSFWLLGAADTQYF. The CDR3 coding sequence is TGTGCCAGCAGCTTTTGGCTCCTGGGGGCGGCAGATACGCAGTATTTT.

This clone came up a few times. The chain employs TRBV7-3 and TRBJ2-3, with 7 positions matching TRBD1. The CDR3 length is 16 residues. Germline V CDR1 and CDR2: SGHTA, FQGTGA. Trimming at V came to 5 bases and at J to 1 base, leaving 9 bases not matched to a gene. The CDR3 DNA follows: TGTGCCAGCAGCCGTCAAGGGGGCATCGGCACAGATACGCAGTATTTT. Translated, it gives CASSRQGGIGTDTQYF.

This clone occurred a few times. V and J are TRBV9 and TRBJ2-5, with 8 positions matching TRBD2. Germline V gene lookup returns CDR1 SGDLS and CDR2 YYNGEE. The CDR3 is made up of 16 amino acids. Germline trimming cut 3 bases from V and 2 bases from J; bases unmatched to any gene: 9. This CDR3 reads CASSAGASGPQETQYF. The DNA for the CDR3 is TGTGCCAGCAGCGCAGGGGCTAGCGGGCCTCAAGAGACCCAGTACTTC.

The chain carries TRBV7-2 and TRBJ1-2; D is perhaps TRBD1 (5 bases). The length of the CDR3 is 18 residues. Between the trimmed V and J ends, which lost 3 bases and 1 base, there was a span of 21 bases. Germline-derived CDR1 and CDR2 are SGHTA and FQGNSA. The CDR3 sequence is CASSLTAAGTLINYGYTF. The CDR3 region has the DNA TGTGCCAGCAGCTTGACGGCTGCCGGGACCCTTATTAACTATGGCTACACCTTC. Combining the CDR3 with reference TRBV7-2 and TRBJ1-2 gives the whole variable domain GAGVSQSPSNKVTEKGKDVELRCDPISGHTALYWYRQSLGQGLEFLIYFQGNSAPDKSGLPSDRFSAERTGGSVSTLTIQRTQQEDSAVYLCASSLTAAGTLINYGYTFGSGTRLTVV.

This clone showed up just a few times. The V call is TRBV4-3, the J call TRBJ2-1; the match to TRBD1 covers 11 bases. The germline V gene has CDR1 LGHNA and CDR2 YSLEER. Trimming cost V 0 bases and J 1 base; bases outside gene matches: 5. The length of the CDR3 is 18 residues. CDR3 sequence (DNA): TGCGCCAGCAGCCAAGATTGGGGGGACAGGGGGTCCTACAATGAGCAGTTCTTC. Amino acid sequence: CASSQDWGDRGSYNEQFF.

The rearrangement uses TRBV11-3 and TRBJ1-2; a possible D gene is TRBD1 (6 bases). CDR1 is SGHNT and CDR2 is YENEEA in the germline V gene. V dropped 5 bases and J dropped 4 bases, with 17 bases sitting between them. The CDR3 spans 15 residues. The CDR3 protein is CASSEGGQSRYGYTF. DNA of the CDR3: TGTGCCAGCAGCGAAGGAGGACAGTCCCGCTATGGCTACACCTTC.

V usage is TRBV5-6 and J usage is TRBJ1-1; a possible D gene is TRBD1 (5 bases). Trimming took 1 base from V and 5 from J, leaving 9 bases between them. This CDR3 is 13 amino acids long. CDR1 is SGHDT, CDR2 YYEEEE, per germline. Here the CDR3 DNA reads TGTGCCAGCAGCTTGCTCCGGACAACTGAAGCTTTCTTT. Its translation is CASSLLRTTEAFF.

Comments on this clone: This likely came from a read error, as a far larger clone is one base away. J is TRBJ2-5 and V is TRBV2; 7 bases align to TRBD1. Losses at the gene ends were 4 bases for V and 2 bases for J; bases not matched to a gene: 7. This CDR3 comprises 15 residues. Germline CDR1 and CDR2: SNHLY and FYNNEI. The CDR3 sequence is CASSGVGTEQETQYF. CDR3 sequence (DNA): TGTGCCAGCAGTGGGGTGGGGACAGAGCAAGAGACCCAGTACTTC.

The J gene is TRBJ2-7, the V gene TRBV15; D call uncertain. The V end was cut by 8 bases, the J end by 4 bases, with 9 bases between. This CDR3 contains 11 residues. Looked up from germline, CDR1 is LNHNV and CDR2 is YYDKDF (reference sequence). CDR3 amino acids: CATGVGYEQYF. DNA of the CDR3: TGTGCCACCGGCGTAGGTTACGAGCAGTACTTC.

This clone appeared a few times. This chain uses TRBV7-8 with TRBJ2-7, with a tentative D call TRBD1 (6 bases). This CDR3 contains 13 residues. The V end lost 5 bases, the J end lost 4 bases, and 12 bases lay between the germline ends. CDR1 is SGHVS, CDR2 FQNEAQ, per germline. CDR3 loop: CASSVEGGYEQYF. For the CDR3, the DNA is TGTGCCAGCAGCGTGGAAGGGGGTTACGAGCAGTACTTC. The complete variable domain, with remaining parts taken from reference TRBV7-8 and TRBJ2-7, reads GAGVSQSPRYKVAKRGQDVALRCDPISGHVSLFWYQQALGQGPEFLTYFQNEAQLDKSGLPSDRFFAERPEGSVSTLKIQRTQQEDSAVYLCASSVEGGYEQYFGPGTRLTVT.

CDR3 DNA: TGTGCCTGGAGTGCTGCCGTCGTTGCGGGAACTGAAGCTTTCTTT. Translated: CAWSAAVVAGTEAFF. This sequence joins TRBV30 and TRBJ1-1; D is unclear. The CDR3 contains 15 residues. Trimming removed 1 base from V and 5 bases from J, with 17 bases in between. From germline, CDR1 is GTSNPN and CDR2 SVGIG (reference sequence).

The chain combines TRBV2 with TRBJ1-5; 8 positions match TRBD1. J was trimmed by 3 bases and V by 6 bases; bases with no gene match: 4. Germline V gene lookup returns CDR1 SNHLY and CDR2 FYNNEI. The CDR3 is 14 residues long. The chain's CDR3 is CASSGTGPNQPQHF. CDR3 nucleotides: TGTGCCAGCAGCGGGACAGGCCCCAATCAGCCCCAGCATTTT.

The rearrangement uses TRBV15 and TRBJ2-5; unclear D gene. CDR1 and CDR2 (germline): LNHNV, YYDKDF (reference sequence). This CDR3 comprises 13 residues. The V end lost 0 bases, the J end lost 4 bases, and 6 bases lay between the germline ends. The CDR3 DNA reads TGTGCCACCAGCAGAGATTTTAGAGAGACCCAGTACTTC. Translating gives CATSRDFRETQYF.

V usage is TRBV4-2 and J usage is TRBJ2-3, with D hard to call. The ends were cut back, 0 bases at V and 6 bases at J, with 7 bases in the middle. CDR1 LGHNA and CDR2 YNFKEQ come from the germline V gene. CDR3 size: 13 residues. The CDR3 DNA reads TGTGCCAGCAGCCAAGATGGGGTGGATACGCAGTATTTT. Amino acid sequence: CASSQDGVDTQYF.

This clone was found many times. This chain uses TRBV30 with TRBJ2-5; 7 nucleotides agree with TRBD2. CDR1 GTSNPN and CDR2 SVGIG come from the germline V gene (reference sequence). CDR3 size: 14 residues. The V and J ends lost 0 bases and 4 bases, in that order; junction bases with no gene match: 5. Here the CDR3 DNA reads TGTGCCTGGAGTGTACTGGCTAGCGGAGAGACCCAGTACTTC. Encoded protein: CAWSVLASGETQYF.

This clone was detected ten times or more. V is TRBV29-1 and J is TRBJ2-1, with a weak D call TRBD1 (5 bases). This CDR3 comprises 14 residues. Between the trimmed V and J ends, which lost 6 bases and 1 base, there was a span of 13 bases. Germline V gene data show CDR1 as SQVTM and CDR2 as ANQGSEA. CDR3 in amino acids: CSVYNRQSYNEQFF. CDR3 sequence (DNA): TGCAGCGTCTACAACAGGCAATCCTACAATGAGCAGTTCTTC.

J is TRBJ1-3 and V is TRBV29-1, with D unclear. Per germline, CDR1 SQVTM and CDR2 ANQGSEA. CDR3 length equals 15 residues. The V end was cut by 5 bases, the J end by 0 bases, with 14 bases between. This CDR3 reads CSVKNQLSSGNTIYF. CDR3 bases: TGCAGCGTTAAAAACCAGCTGAGCTCTGGAAACACCATATATTTT.

The chain combines TRBV23-1 with TRBJ2-7, with D possibly matching TRBD2 (7 bases). TRBV23-1 is an ORF for which the function is uncertain. Trimming removed 4 bases from V and 6 bases from J, with 25 bases in between. The CDR3 is 17 amino acids. The CDR3 sequence: CASSPIGGRTGRREQYV. CDR3 nucleotide sequence: TGCGCCAGCAGTCCCATCGGGGGCAGGACCGGGAGGCGCGAGCAGTACGTC.

The V and J genes are TRBV7-9 and TRBJ1-1; weak D call: TRBD1 (5 bases). Germline V gene sequence: CDR1 SEHNR, CDR2 FQNEAQ (reference sequence). The CDR3 contains 14 residues. Trimming shortened V by 3 bases and J by 3 bases, and 11 bases separated the two germline ends. In DNA form, the CDR3 reads TGTGCCAGCAGCTTTCAGGGAACTTACACTGAAGCTTTCTTT. Amino acid sequence: CASSFQGTYTEAFF.

The V call is TRBV11-1, the J call TRBJ2-1; 9 bases line up with TRBD1. The CDR3 contains 13 residues. After removal of 5 bases from V and 8 bases from J, the junction contained 4 bases not matched to a gene. Germline CDR1 reads SGHAT; CDR2 reads FQDESV (reference sequence). DNA for the CDR3: TGTGCCAGCAGCCCGGGACAGGGCTATGAGCAGTTCTTC. Its translation: CASSPGQGYEQFF.

The chain recombines TRBV6-4 with TRBJ1-6; a weak D match, TRBD1 (5 bases). With 3 bases removed from V and 10 bases from J, the gap between germline ends came to 16 bases. Germline V gene sequence: CDR1 MRHNA, CDR2 SNTAGT. The CDR3 totals 15 residues. In DNA, the CDR3 is TGTGCCAGCAGTGAGAGCGGGCAGGGAGGCTCACCCCTCCACTTT. This translates into CASSESGQGGSPLHF.

This sequence joins TRBV30 and TRBJ2-6; D gene unclear. The V and J ends lost 0 bases and 2 bases respectively, with 8 bases between them. The CDR3 loop spans 15 amino acids. The germline V gene encodes CDR1 GTSNPN and CDR2 SVGIG (reference sequence). The CDR3 DNA follows: TGTGCCTGGAGTGTCAAAAGGGCTGGGGCCAACGTCCTGACTTTC. Its translation is CAWSVKRAGANVLTF.